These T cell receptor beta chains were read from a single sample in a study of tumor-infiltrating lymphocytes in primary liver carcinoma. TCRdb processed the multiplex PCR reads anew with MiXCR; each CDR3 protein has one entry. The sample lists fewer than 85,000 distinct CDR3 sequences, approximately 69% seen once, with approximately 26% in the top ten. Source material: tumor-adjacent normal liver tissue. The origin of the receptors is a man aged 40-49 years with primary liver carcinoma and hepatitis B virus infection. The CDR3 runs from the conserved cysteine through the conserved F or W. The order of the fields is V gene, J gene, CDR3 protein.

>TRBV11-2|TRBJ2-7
CASSLTGTGGGYEQYF
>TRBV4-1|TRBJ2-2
CVSSLALAGGPDTGELFF
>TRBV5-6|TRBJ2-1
CASSLDSSSFYNEQFF
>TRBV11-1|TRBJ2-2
CASSFCDTGELFF
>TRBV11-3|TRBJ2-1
CASSAGSGEIDEQFF
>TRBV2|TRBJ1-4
CASRDRVGSEKLFF
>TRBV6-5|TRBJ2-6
CANSRSIRSGANVLTF
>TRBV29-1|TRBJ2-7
CSAEGEPNEQYF
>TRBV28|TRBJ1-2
CASNRDGGYAF
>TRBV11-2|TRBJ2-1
CASSLDKAYNEQFF
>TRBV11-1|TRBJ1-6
CASSRILVSPLNF
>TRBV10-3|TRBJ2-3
CAISQGIIDTQYF
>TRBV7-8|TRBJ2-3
CASSLLVGSWMALKINTQYF
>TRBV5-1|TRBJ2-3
CASSSQVRTDTQYF
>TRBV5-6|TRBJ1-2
CASNLVGAGGHTF
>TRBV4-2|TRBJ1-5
CAYSQGVGSGQLSNQPQHF
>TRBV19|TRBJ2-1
CASSIDSGPNEQFF
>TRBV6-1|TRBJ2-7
CASSDILDCLGLEQYF
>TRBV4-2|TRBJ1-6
CASRPAGTGAASSYNSPLHF
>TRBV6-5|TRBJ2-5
CASNNSGETQYF
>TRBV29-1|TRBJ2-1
CSACAGGNEQFF
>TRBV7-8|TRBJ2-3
CASSKPGLDFTGKDTQYF
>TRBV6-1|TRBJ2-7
CASSEESNRGMGSYEQYF
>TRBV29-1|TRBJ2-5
CSVDEQGLDTHYF
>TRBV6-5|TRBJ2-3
CASMTGGGGDTRYF
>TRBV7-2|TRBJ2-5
CASSLEVQETQYF
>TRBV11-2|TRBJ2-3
CTSNLPTSGKSTDTQYF
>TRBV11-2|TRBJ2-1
CASFNRQGHSEQFF
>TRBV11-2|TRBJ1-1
CASSLVDNTETFF
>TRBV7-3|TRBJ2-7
CASSLNLAGGEHYF
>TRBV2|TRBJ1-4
CASRGQLNEKLFF
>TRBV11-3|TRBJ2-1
CASSVLTGAGQFF
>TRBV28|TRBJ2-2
CASRGTGKPGELIF
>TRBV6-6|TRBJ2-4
CASRPVQGARNIQYF
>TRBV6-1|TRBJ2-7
CGSSEGASGTYEQYF
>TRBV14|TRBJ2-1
CTSSQDRVNEQFF
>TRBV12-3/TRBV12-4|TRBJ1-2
CVSSRGPYGYAF